The present T cell receptor (beta chain) was sequenced within a study of graft-versus-host responses after intestinal transplantation listed by TCRdb under 2021. In terms of the full investigation: Recipients received multivisceral, liver-intestinal, or isolated intestinal transplants. Anti-thymocyte globulin induction was given to all recipients, followed by maintenance tacrolimus and steroids for 3 to 4 years. A peak of at least 4% donor T cells among recipient peripheral blood mononuclear cells was the definition used for donor T cell macrochimerism. To identify alloreactive clones, pre-transplant mixed lymphocyte reaction products were sequenced and then compared with unstimulated pre-transplant donor and recipient T cells. Rather than going through the commercial service, samples from a few later patients were sequenced in-house on an Illumina MiSeq and processed with MiXCR. The cohort enrolled some 24 intestinal transplant recipients, one of whom was a retransplant, and a few patients without pretransplant specimens were excluded. After intestinal transplantation, graft-versus-host and host-versus-graft alloreactive T cell clones in the graft, circulation and bone marrow were tracked using bulk TCR-beta CDR3 sequencing.

About this clone: It has no known antigen specificity. No quality values exist for individual bases; no much larger clone is one base distant.

What the study reported, not specific to this receptor: The relatively low number and heterogeneity of intestinal transplant patients limited the conclusions. GvH clones were detected in recipient bone marrow, and some appeared earlier in ileal mucosa or blood, consistent with an intestinal mucosal origin. Peak levels of circulating GvH clones were associated with declines in HvG clones early after transplant. High GvH to HvG T cell clonal ratios were observed in the allografts of patients with donor T cell macrochimerism.

The junction carries 18 bases between V and J, which are trimmed by 5 bases and 5 bases respectively. Taken from cysteine to phenylalanine, the CDR3 has 16 residues. CDR3 DNA only is kept here, 48 bases in frame from base 1. CDR1 and CDR2, per the germline V gene, are SGHVS and FQNEAQ. The intended sense of this specimen's time point label: cells obtained before transplantation from donor or recipient. CD3+CD4+ and CD3+CD8+ populations were FACS-sorted from unstimulated pre-transplant donor and recipient cells taken from spleen or lymph nodes. Receptor amplification or capture employed the immunoSEQ multiplex PCR assay. For most patients, genomic DNA was isolated using the Qiagen DNeasy Blood and Tissue Kit and was shipped frozen to Adaptive Biotechnologies for TCR sequencing. High-throughput TCR-beta CDR3 sequencing of genomic DNA from most patients was performed by Adaptive Biotechnologies. As for the authors' bioinformatics: Adaptive's ImmunoSEQ software supplied the TCR sequencing data for approximately 18 patients, while MiXCR and VDJtools were used to process a few other patients. To correct CD4 versus CD8 sorting errors, sequences present in both subsets at a frequency ratio below 5:1 were removed. CDR3 nucleotide sequences shared between donor and recipient were removed because the origin of such sequences could not be assigned. To count as alloreactive, a clone needed at least 2-fold expansion over unstimulated cells and a minimum CFSE-low frequency of 0.002% (template counts) or 0.001% (read counts). Mappable clones were those detected in sequenced pre-transplant spleen, lymph node, or MLR CFSE-low populations of the donor or recipient. Cumulative frequency of alloreactive clones was calculated as a percentage of all sequences weighted by copy number. Imported from immuneACCESS, the table was reduced by TCRdb to in-frame sequences with V and J called. These copies leave out some clones; in studies compared against another copy, an unresolved V gene accounts for under half, and the cause of the remainder is not known. The D gene and trimming were derived from the DNA, and the V and J assignments and clone size from that table. Counted in this sample were 30,000 to 40,000 clones; approximately 94% of them appeared once. The ten most abundant clones make up over 0.2% of the sample.

This clonotype was obtained from a human donor who was the organ donor for an intestinal transplant. The material sequenced was unstimulated CD4+ T cells sorted from spleen or lymph node cells, taken before transplant. The rearranged segments are TRBV7-8 and TRBJ2-2; the D segment could be TRBD2, given 6 matching bases. The CDR3 region has the sequence CASSQNSRGVTGELFF. The nucleotide sequence is TGTGCCAGCAGCCAGAACTCGCGGGGAGTTACCGGGGAGCTGTTTTTT.